This TCR beta chain was profiled in a study of T cell changes during pregnancy in multiple sclerosis. V lost 2 bases to trimming and J lost 1 base; unmatched junction nucleotides: 2. The CDR3 totals 14 residues. Looked up from germline, CDR1 is MNHNS and CDR2 is SASEGT. This table comes from immunoSEQ multiplex PCR, and its TCRdb copy is limited to in-frame clones, with some not included. The sample yields approximately 66,000 clones, roughly 90% seen once. V is TRBV6-1 and J is TRBJ2-7, with 7 bases that match TRBD2. The starting material was CD8+ T cells from peripheral blood mononuclear cells, obtained before pregnancy. The TCR originated in a female donor with multiple sclerosis, enrolled in a pregnancy study. The CDR3 region has the DNA TGTGCCAGCAGTGAATGGGGGGGGTCCTACGAGCAGTACTTC. Protein product: CASSEWGGSYEQYF.